The clone carrying this T cell receptor (beta chain) has a handful of counts. Antigen specificity is unknown. V trimming: 6 bases; J trimming: 6 bases; junction bases outside the gene matches: 9. CDR1 and CDR2 from the germline V gene are SGHVS and FNYEAQ. The CDR3 loop spans 15 amino acids. The entry originates in a study of vaccination and CD4 T cells after COVID-19. An Oncomine TCR Beta short-read assay was used to sequence the DNA from cultured CD4+ T cells. MiXCR was run by TCRdb on the PCR reads, yielding one entry per CDR3 protein. The data show about 13,000 distinct CDR3 sequences, with 35% to 50% seen just once and around an eighth held by the top ten. The treatment is: approximately nine-day PBMC culture with coronavirus spike peptide pools or control peptides (ViraFEST assay).

The sequencing sample was made of CD4+ T cells from blood, cultured in vitro. The source is a human donor who had recovered from COVID-19. This sequence joins TRBV7-6 and TRBJ1-5; 9 positions agree with TRBD1. The CDR3 protein is CASSRDRGIGQPQHF. CDR3 nucleotide sequence: TGTGCCAGCAGTCGAGACAGGGGGATCGGTCAGCCCCAGCATTTT.